This TCR beta chain was identified during a study of control samples from healthy donors and cancer patients. Looked up from germline, CDR1 is LGHNA and CDR2 is YSLEER. The V gene end was trimmed by 3 bases and the J gene end by 4 bases; junction bases not matched to a gene: 4. The CDR3 sequence is 14 residues long. TCRdb's table, derived via immunoSEQ multiplex PCR, lists solely in-frame clones and lacks some. The table shows 90,000 to 100,000 clones, with about nine tenths occurring only once. The chain employs TRBV4-3 and TRBJ1-2; 8 positions match TRBD1. This TCR was sampled from a woman aged 70-85 years in good health. Sequencing was carried out using blood. The CDR3 is CASSHDRGGYGYTF. Written as DNA, the CDR3 is TGCGCCAGCAGCCATGACAGGGGTGGCTATGGCTACACCTTC.